These 30 T cell receptor beta chains originate from one sample sequenced in a study of human T cells and chemical hapten exposure. The time point here: patch test 1, 2 weeks after DPC sensitization. Documented treatment: therapeutic diphenylcyclopropenone sensitization with weekly scalp DPC. One entry per CDR3 protein, called by TCRdb with MiXCR from the RACE reads. The table records around 150,000 distinct CDR3 sequences, around 13% of them present only once. This sample comprised whole blood, obtained in connection with sensitization to the hapten diphenylcyclopropenone (DPC). The source of these receptors is a woman aged 25 to 39 with alopecia areata. Some clones in this sample may be carry-over from other donors' samples.

This clonotype was counted only a few times. The chain uses TRBV27 and TRBJ2-1; D is uncertain. Trimming took off 3 bases at V and 7 bases at J, with 10 bases between the two ends. CDR1 MNHEY and CDR2 SMNVEV come from the germline V gene (reference sequence). CDR3 size: 13 residues. CDR3: CASSLGSLNEQFF. The CDR3 DNA reads TGTGCCAGCAGTTTGGGTAGTCTTAATGAGCAGTTCTTC.

The CDR3: CASSLSPRTEAFF. CDR3 nucleotide sequence: TGTGCCAGCAGCTTGTCCCCAAGGACTGAAGCTTTCTTT. The V gene is TRBV5-6, the J gene TRBJ1-1; D unresolved. Germline values: CDR1 SGHDT, CDR2 YYEEEE. The ends were cut back, 1 base at V and 5 bases at J, with 9 bases in the middle. CDR3 size: 13 residues.

The J gene is TRBJ1-1, the V gene TRBV5-1; D is perhaps TRBD1 (5 bases). Between the trimmed V and J ends, which lost 0 bases and 6 bases, there was a span of 15 bases. Germline CDR1 SGHRS, CDR2 YFSETQ. The CDR3 has 15 residues. The CDR3 spells CASSLAVGESAEAFF. The CDR3 bases are TGCGCCAGCAGCTTGGCCGTGGGGGAATCCGCTGAAGCTTTCTTT.

This clonotype has ten or more counts. The V call is TRBV12-3 or TRBV12-4, the J call TRBJ2-5; maybe TRBD2 (6 bases). Trimming took off 3 bases at V and 7 bases at J, with 12 bases between the two ends. This CDR3 comprises 13 residues. CDR3 amino acids: CASSFSEEGTQYF. CDR3 bases: TGTGCCAGCAGTTTTTCGGAGGAGGGGACCCAGTACTTC.

The table lists this clonotype with many counts. This rearrangement joins TRBV12-3 or TRBV12-4 to TRBJ1-1; D is possibly TRBD1 (6 bases). This CDR3 spans 13 amino acids. The V end lost 3 bases, the J end lost 5 bases, and 10 bases lay between the germline ends. The CDR3 sequence is CASSFGQGTEAFF. The CDR3 DNA follows: TGTGCCAGCAGTTTCGGGCAGGGGACTGAAGCTTTCTTT.

This clonotype has ten or more counts. V is TRBV5-1 and J is TRBJ1-5; no firm D call. Trimming pared 4 bases from V and 4 bases from J, leaving 9 bases between. The CDR3 spans 13 residues. The germline V gene encodes CDR1 SGHRS and CDR2 YFSETQ. The CDR3 nucleotides read TGCGCCAGCAGCAAAGACGGTAATCAGCCCCAGCATTTT. Translating it yields CASSKDGNQPQHF.

This sequence joins TRBV9 and TRBJ2-3; 7 nucleotides align to TRBD2. Germline V lookup: CDR1 SGDLS, CDR2 YYNGEE. Unmatched junction bases numbered 7, after V lost 4 bases and J lost 5 bases. The CDR3 covers 14 residues. The CDR3 reads CASSKGLLEDTQYF. The CDR3 nucleotides read TGTGCCAGCAGCAAGGGACTACTGGAAGATACGCAGTATTTT.

The chain couples TRBV6-2 or TRBV6-3 to TRBJ2-1, with TRBD1 identical over 10 bases. The ends lost 5 bases at V and 4 bases at J; junction bases unmatched: 2. The CDR3 runs to 14 residues. In germline, CDR1 is MNHEY, CDR2 SVGEGT. This chain's CDR3 is CASSPGQGYNEQFF. The CDR3 nucleotides are TGTGCCAGCAGTCCGGGACAGGGGTACAATGAGCAGTTCTTC.

The V gene is TRBV19, the J gene TRBJ2-5; no clear D gene. The length of the CDR3 is 14 residues. Per germline, CDR1 LNHDA and CDR2 SQIVND (reference sequence). Trimming stripped 3 bases from V and 1 base from J, with 9 bases between. The CDR3 bases are TGTGCCAGTAGTATGAGGCTTACCCAAGAGACCCAGTACTTC. It yields the protein CASSMRLTQETQYF.

This clonotype was detected only a few times. The rearrangement links TRBV3-1 to TRBJ1-5; weak D call: TRBD1 (5 bases). Trimming stripped 3 bases from V and 6 bases from J, with 9 bases between. Germline V gene lookup returns CDR1 LGHDT and CDR2 YNNKEL (reference sequence). The CDR3 spans 13 residues. CDR3: CASSQLGAQPQHF. The DNA of the CDR3 is TGTGCCAGCAGCCAGCTAGGGGCTCAGCCCCAGCATTTT.

In this sample, this clonotype turned up a few times. The gene calls are TRBV25-1 and TRBJ2-5, with D unclear. Germline V gene data show CDR1 as MGHDK and CDR2 as SYGVNS. The V end lost 3 bases, the J end lost 3 bases, and 8 bases lay between the germline ends. The CDR3 covers 13 residues. CDR3 amino acids: CASSDQGKETQYF. The CDR3 nucleotides are TGTGCCAGCAGTGATCAAGGGAAAGAGACCCAGTACTTC.

Only a few counts were recorded for this clonotype. The chain carries TRBV20-1 and TRBJ2-3, with TRBD1 matching 11 bases. CDR3 size: 14 residues. The trim removed 6 bases at V and 3 bases at J, leaving 5 bases unmatched. The germline V gene has CDR1 DFQATT and CDR2 SNEGSKA (reference sequence). The CDR3 nucleotides are TGCAGTGCAGGACAGGGGGCAGGGACAGATACGCAGTATTTT. Protein product: CSAGQGAGTDTQYF.

This clonotype was seen only once. The V gene is TRBV4-3, the J gene TRBJ2-1; D gene unclear. Germline CDR1 reads LGHNA; CDR2 reads YSLEER. Trimming cost V 1 base and J 5 bases, with 12 bases left between them. This CDR3 contains 15 residues. The chain's CDR3 is CASSQGRARNNEQFF. In DNA, the CDR3 is TGCGCCAGCAGCCAAGGTAGAGCGCGCAACAATGAGCAGTTCTTC.

This clonotype was counted a few times. The rearrangement uses TRBV19 and TRBJ2-1, with D possibly matching TRBD2 (6 bases). The CDR3 is 15 residues long. Germline V CDR1 and CDR2: LNHDA, SQIVND (reference sequence). Trimming shortened V by 2 bases and J by 0 bases, and 8 bases separated the two germline ends. The CDR3: CASSISGSSYNEQFF. Here the CDR3 DNA reads TGTGCCAGTAGTATATCCGGGAGCTCCTACAATGAGCAGTTCTTC. The variable domain in full, with the rest retrieved from reference TRBV19 and TRBJ2-1, is DGGITQSPKYLFRKEGQNVTLSCEQNLNHDAMYWYRQDPGQGLRLIYYSQIVNDFQKGDIAEGYSVSREKKESFPLTVTSAQKNPTAFYLCASSISGSSYNEQFFGPGTRLTVL.

This clonotype was found a few times. The chain links TRBV2 to TRBJ1-5, with D perhaps matching TRBD1 (6 bases). Germline V gives CDR1 SNHLY, CDR2 FYNNEI. This CDR3 spans 14 amino acids. V lost 4 bases and J lost 4, with 11 bases in between. The CDR3 coding sequence is TGTGCCAGCAGTGTAGGGGGATGGAATCAGCCCCAGCATTTT. This encodes CASSVGGWNQPQHF.

This clonotype was found many times. The chain uses TRBV6-1 and TRBJ2-7, with D possibly being TRBD2 (6 bases). V lost 6 bases to trimming and J lost 6 bases, with 24 bases between them. Germline V gene data show CDR1 as MNHNS and CDR2 as SASEGT. The CDR3 consists of 16 residues. The CDR3 loop is CASSSAVETGVIEQYF. Written as DNA, the CDR3 is TGTGCCAGCAGCTCGGCGGTTGAGACGGGAGTTATCGAGCAGTACTTC.

A word on this clonotype: A much larger clone sits a single nucleotide away, making a read error possible. V usage is TRBV3-1 and J usage is TRBJ1-3, with 7 bases matching TRBD1. The CDR3 runs 12 residues. Looked up from germline, CDR1 is LGHDT and CDR2 is YNNKEL (reference sequence). The CDR3 loop reads CASGQGGDRTYF. DNA of the CDR3: TGTGCCAGCGGCCAAGGGGGCGACAGAACGTATTTT.

This clonotype was counted only a few times. The chain has TRBV5-8 and TRBJ2-7; TRBD1 aligns across 8 bases. The CDR3 is 15 residues long. Germline V CDR1 and CDR2: SGHTS, YDEGEE. The J segment lost 2 bases and the V segment lost 0 bases, leaving 4 bases of the junction unmatched. The CDR3 region is CASSLVGTGAYEQYF. CDR3 in DNA: TGTGCCAGCAGCTTGGTCGGGACAGGAGCCTACGAGCAGTACTTC.

The chain joins TRBV5-1 to TRBJ2-2; maybe TRBD1 (6 bases). Trimming cost V 2 bases and J 5 bases, with 13 bases left between them. The CDR3 has 15 residues. The germline gives CDR1 SGHRS, CDR2 YFSETQ. The chain's CDR3 is CASSFTGMGTGELFF. The DNA for the CDR3 is TGCGCCAGCAGCTTCACAGGGATGGGGACCGGGGAGCTGTTTTTT.

In this sample, this clonotype turned up a few times. The J gene is TRBJ2-1, the V gene TRBV5-1; D is undetermined. From germline, CDR1 is SGHRS and CDR2 YFSETQ. The CDR3 is 14 residues long. Trimming pared 2 bases from V and 4 bases from J, leaving 10 bases between. The DNA for the CDR3 is TGCGCCAGCAGCTTAGCACAATCATACAATGAGCAGTTCTTC. Encoded protein: CASSLAQSYNEQFF.

In this sample, this clonotype turned up many times. V and J are TRBV27 and TRBJ1-5; 8 nucleotides line up with TRBD1. This CDR3 spans 17 amino acids. Looked up from germline, CDR1 is MNHEY and CDR2 is SMNVEV (reference sequence). V was pared by 6 bases and J by 3 bases, with 13 bases of the junction left unmatched. For the CDR3, the DNA is TGTGCCAGCAGCTCAAAGACAGGGGCGTACCCCAATCAGCCCCAGCATTTT. Translating gives CASSSKTGAYPNQPQHF.

The chain employs TRBV28 and TRBJ2-5; 7 bases match TRBD2. This CDR3 has 17 residues. Germline CDR1 and CDR2: MDHEN and SYDVKM. After removal of 1 base from V and 5 bases from J, the junction contained 13 bases not matched to a gene. The CDR3 region is CASSLFAQSSGVETQYF. In DNA form, the CDR3 reads TGTGCCAGCAGTTTATTCGCTCAGTCTAGCGGAGTGGAGACCCAGTACTTC.

V usage is TRBV6-2 or TRBV6-3 and J usage is TRBJ2-1; a weak D match, TRBD2 (5 bases). The CDR3 is 16 residues long. Looked up from germline, CDR1 is MNHEY and CDR2 is SVGEGT. V gave up 1 base and J gave up 2 bases, with 12 bases separating them. The CDR3 sequence is CASSYYPGLTYNEQFF. The CDR3 DNA is TGTGCCAGCAGTTACTATCCCGGACTCACCTACAATGAGCAGTTCTTC.

This chain joins TRBV20-1 and TRBJ2-2, with TRBD2 matching 8 bases. V shed 1 base, J shed 4 bases, and the junction held 11 bases outside the gene matches. The V gene's germline CDR1 is DFQATT and CDR2 SNEGSKA (reference sequence). This CDR3 has 17 amino acids. This chain's CDR3 is CSARVSGGTPVTGELFF. CDR3 nucleotides: TGCAGTGCTAGAGTCTCGGGAGGGACCCCCGTCACCGGGGAGCTGTTTTTT.

In its sample, this clonotype was seen many times. The gene calls are TRBV28 and TRBJ2-7, with 8 bases matching TRBD2. The CDR3 has 13 residues. The V segment lost 8 bases and the J segment 5 bases; nucleotides outside the gene matches: 8. From germline, CDR1 is MDHEN and CDR2 SYDVKM. The CDR3 sequence: CASRTSSVHEQYF. CDR3 DNA: TGTGCCAGCCGGACTAGCTCTGTCCACGAGCAGTACTTC. The full variable domain, in which reference TRBV28 and TRBJ2-7 provide the parts outside the CDR3, is DVKVTQSSRYLVKRTGEKVFLECVQDMDHENMFWYRQDPGLGLRLIYFSYDVKMKEKGDIPEGYSVSREKKERFSLILESASTNQTSMYLCASRTSSVHEQYFGPGTRLTVT.

The chain carries TRBV19 and TRBJ2-1, with 10 positions matching TRBD2. V lost 4 bases and J lost 6; bases outside the gene matches: 3. Looked up from germline, CDR1 is LNHDA and CDR2 is SQIVND (reference sequence). The CDR3 has 14 residues. For the CDR3, the DNA is TGTGCCAGTAGTAGAACTAGCGGGGTCAATGAGCAGTTCTTC. Its translation is CASSRTSGVNEQFF.

The rearrangement links TRBV20-1 to TRBJ2-1; a weak D match, TRBD2 (6 bases). V lost 1 base to trimming and J lost 0 bases, with 10 bases between them. The CDR3 has 15 residues. Looked up from germline, CDR1 is DFQATT and CDR2 is SNEGSKA (reference sequence). The CDR3 region has the DNA TGCAGTGCTAGAGGTAGCGGAGGCTCCTACAATGAGCAGTTCTTC. Translated, it gives CSARGSGGSYNEQFF.

This clonotype has a handful of counts. The chain combines TRBV6-5 with TRBJ1-2; TRBD1 matches 8 bases. Trimming at V came to 8 bases and at J to 7 bases, leaving 12 bases not matched to a gene. CDR3 size: 14 residues. From germline, CDR1 is MNHEY and CDR2 SVGAGI. CDR3 nucleotides: TGTGCCAGCCGCAAGACAGGGGAGGACTCTGGCTACACCTTC. The encoded protein is CASRKTGEDSGYTF.

The chain combines TRBV24-1 with TRBJ2-5, with D hard to call. CDR1 and CDR2 from the germline V gene are KGHDR and SFDVKD. This CDR3 comprises 13 residues. The V end was cut by 6 bases, the J end by 3 bases, with 10 bases between. The CDR3 DNA reads TGTGCCACCAGTAGGGCCGACGAAGAGACCCAGTACTTC. Protein: CATSRADEETQYF.

At least ten counts were recorded for this clonotype. The J gene is TRBJ1-1, the V gene TRBV7-9; 8 bases align to TRBD1. Germline trimming cut 5 bases from V and 8 bases from J; bases unmatched to any gene: 7. The CDR3 spans 13 residues. Germline CDR1 is SEHNR and CDR2 is FQNEAQ (reference sequence). The CDR3 DNA sequence: TGTGCCAGCAGCATCCCGACAGGGGAGGAAGCTTTCTTT. Translating it yields CASSIPTGEEAFF.